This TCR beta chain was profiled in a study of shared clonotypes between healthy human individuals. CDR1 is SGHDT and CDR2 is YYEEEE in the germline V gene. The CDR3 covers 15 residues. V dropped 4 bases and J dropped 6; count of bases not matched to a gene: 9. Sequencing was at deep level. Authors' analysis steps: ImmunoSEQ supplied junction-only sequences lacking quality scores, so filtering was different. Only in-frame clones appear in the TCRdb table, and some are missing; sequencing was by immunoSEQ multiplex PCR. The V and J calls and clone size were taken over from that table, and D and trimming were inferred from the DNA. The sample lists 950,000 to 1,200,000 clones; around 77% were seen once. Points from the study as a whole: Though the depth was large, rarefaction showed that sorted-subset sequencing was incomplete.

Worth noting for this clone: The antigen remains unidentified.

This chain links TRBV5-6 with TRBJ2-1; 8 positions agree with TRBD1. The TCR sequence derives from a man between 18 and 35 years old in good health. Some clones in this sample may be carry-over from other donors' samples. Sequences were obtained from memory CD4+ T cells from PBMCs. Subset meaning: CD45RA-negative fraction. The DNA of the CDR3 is TGTGCCAGCAGCCCTGTCGGGACAGGTTTCAATGAGCAGTTCTTC. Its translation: CASSPVGTGFNEQFF.